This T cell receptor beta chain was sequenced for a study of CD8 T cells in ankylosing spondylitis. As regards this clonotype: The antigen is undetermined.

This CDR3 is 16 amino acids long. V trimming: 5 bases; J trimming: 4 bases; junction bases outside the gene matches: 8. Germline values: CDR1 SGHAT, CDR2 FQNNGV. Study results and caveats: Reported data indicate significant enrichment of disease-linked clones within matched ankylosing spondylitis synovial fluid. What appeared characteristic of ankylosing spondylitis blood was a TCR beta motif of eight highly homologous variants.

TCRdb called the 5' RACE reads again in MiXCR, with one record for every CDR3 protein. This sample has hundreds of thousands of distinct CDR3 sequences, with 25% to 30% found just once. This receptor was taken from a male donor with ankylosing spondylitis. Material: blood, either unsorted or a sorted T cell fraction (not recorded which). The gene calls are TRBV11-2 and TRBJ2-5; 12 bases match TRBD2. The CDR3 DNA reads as TGTGCCAGCAGCCCGACTAGCGGGAGTTTAAGAGAGACCCAGTACTTC. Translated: CASSPTSGSLRETQYF. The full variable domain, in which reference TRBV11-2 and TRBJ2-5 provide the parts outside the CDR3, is EAGVAQSPRYKIIEKRQSVAFWCNPISGHATLYWYQQILGQGPKLLIQFQNNGVVDDSQLPKDRFSAERLKGVDSTLKIQPAKLEDSAVYLCASSPTSGSLRETQYFGPGTRLLVL.